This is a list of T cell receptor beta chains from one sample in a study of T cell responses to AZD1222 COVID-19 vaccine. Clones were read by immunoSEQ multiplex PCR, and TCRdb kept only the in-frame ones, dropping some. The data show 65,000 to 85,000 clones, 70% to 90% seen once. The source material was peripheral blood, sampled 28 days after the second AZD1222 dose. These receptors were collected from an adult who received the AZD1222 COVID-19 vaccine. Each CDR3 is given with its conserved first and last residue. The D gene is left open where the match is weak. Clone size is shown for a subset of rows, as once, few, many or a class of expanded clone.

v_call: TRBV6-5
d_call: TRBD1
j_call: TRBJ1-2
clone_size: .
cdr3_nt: TGTGCCAGTGCTCGGGACAGAGGCGACTATGGCTACACCTTC
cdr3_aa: CASARDRGDYGYTF

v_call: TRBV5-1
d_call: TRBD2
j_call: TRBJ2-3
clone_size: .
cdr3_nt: TGCGCCAGCAGCTCGCTGACTAGCGGGGGGGCAGATACGCAGTATTTT
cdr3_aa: CASSSLTSGGADTQYF

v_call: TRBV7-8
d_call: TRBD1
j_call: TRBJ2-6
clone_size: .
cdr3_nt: TGTGCCAGCAGCGACGGACAGGCTTACTCTGGGGCCAACGTCCTGACTTTC
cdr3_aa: CASSDGQAYSGANVLTF

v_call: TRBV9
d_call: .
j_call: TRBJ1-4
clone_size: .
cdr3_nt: TGTGCCAGCAGCGCGGCGGCTGGTAATGAAAAACTGTTTTTT
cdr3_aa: CASSAAAGNEKLFF

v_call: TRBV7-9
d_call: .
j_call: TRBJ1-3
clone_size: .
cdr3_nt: TGTGCCAGCAGCCTGTCCGTGGGCTCTGGAAACACCATATATTTT
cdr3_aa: CASSLSVGSGNTIYF

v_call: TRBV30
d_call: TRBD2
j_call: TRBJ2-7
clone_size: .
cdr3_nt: TGTGCCTGGAGTGGCGGGGGGGCTGTGCACGAGCAGTACTTC
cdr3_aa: CAWSGGGAVHEQYF

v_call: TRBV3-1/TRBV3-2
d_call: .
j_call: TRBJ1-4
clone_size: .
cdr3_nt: TGTGCCAGCAGCCAAGAGCCCCTGGAAGTAGGAAAACTGTTTTTT
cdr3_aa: CASSQEPLEVGKLFF

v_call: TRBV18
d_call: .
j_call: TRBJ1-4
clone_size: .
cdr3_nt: TGTGCCAGCTCACCACAGGGGAGCGATGAAAAACTGTTTTTT
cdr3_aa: CASSPQGSDEKLFF

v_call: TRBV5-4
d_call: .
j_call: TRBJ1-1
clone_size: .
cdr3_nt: TGTGCCAGCAGCCGCGAGCGGGGCATAGAAGCTTTCTTT
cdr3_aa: CASSRERGIEAFF

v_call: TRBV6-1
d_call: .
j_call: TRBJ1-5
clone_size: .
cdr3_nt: TGTGCCAGCAGTGATGTGGGGGGGGCCGGCAATCAGCCCCAGCATTTT
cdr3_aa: CASSDVGGAGNQPQHF

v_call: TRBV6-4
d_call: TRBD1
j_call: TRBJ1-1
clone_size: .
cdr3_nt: TGTGCCAGCAGTGCGAGGACAGGGGCTTTCTTT
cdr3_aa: CASSARTGAFF

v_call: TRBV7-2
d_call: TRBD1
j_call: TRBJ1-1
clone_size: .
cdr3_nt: TGTGCCAGCAGCTTAGCGGGACAGAGCACTGAAGCTTTCTTT
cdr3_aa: CASSLAGQSTEAFF

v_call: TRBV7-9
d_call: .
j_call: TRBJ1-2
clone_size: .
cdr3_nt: TGTGCCAGCAGCATTGGGACATCTAACTATGGCTACACCTTC
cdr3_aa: CASSIGTSNYGYTF

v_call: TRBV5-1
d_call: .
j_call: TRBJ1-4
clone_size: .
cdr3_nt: TGCGCCAGCAGCTTATCGGGGGTCACTAATGAAAAACTGTTTTTT
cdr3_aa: CASSLSGVTNEKLFF

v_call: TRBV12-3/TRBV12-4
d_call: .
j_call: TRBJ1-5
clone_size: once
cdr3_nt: TGTGCCAGCAGTCTGGGGGGACAGCCCCAGCATTTT
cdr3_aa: CASSLGGQPQHF

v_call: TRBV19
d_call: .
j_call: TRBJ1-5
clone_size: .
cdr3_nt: TGTGCCAGCCAACCTACAGGCAGGGGATCGGGCTGGCAGCCCCAGCATTTT
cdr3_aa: CASQPTGRGSGWQPQHF

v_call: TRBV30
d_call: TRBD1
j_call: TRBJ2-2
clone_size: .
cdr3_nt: TGTGCCTGGAGGGGCGGGACAGGGGAGACCGGGGAGCTGTTTTTT
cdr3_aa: CAWRGGTGETGELFF

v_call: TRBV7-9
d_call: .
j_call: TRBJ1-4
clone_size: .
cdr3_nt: TGTGCCAGCAGCCGTATCGGGAGAGGGCCAACTAATGAAAAACTGTTTTTT
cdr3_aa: CASSRIGRGPTNEKLFF

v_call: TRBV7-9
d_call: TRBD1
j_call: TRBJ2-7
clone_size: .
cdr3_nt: TGTGCCAGCAGCGCCCGACTACGAGGGGACAGAGGATACGAGCAGTACTTC
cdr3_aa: CASSARLRGDRGYEQYF

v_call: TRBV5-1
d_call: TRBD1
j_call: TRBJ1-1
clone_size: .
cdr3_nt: TGCGCCAGCAGCAAGGGACAGGGGAAGGAAGCTTTCTTT
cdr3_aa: CASSKGQGKEAFF

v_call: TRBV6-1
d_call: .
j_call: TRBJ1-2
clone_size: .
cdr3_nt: TGTGCCAGCAGTGAAATAAGGACGTCTTCTTATGGCTACACCTTC
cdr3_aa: CASSEIRTSSYGYTF

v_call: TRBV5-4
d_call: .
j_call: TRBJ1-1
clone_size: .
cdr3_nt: TGTGCCAGCAGCCTAGGACAGCAAATGAACACTGAAGCTTTCTTT
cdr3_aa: CASSLGQQMNTEAFF

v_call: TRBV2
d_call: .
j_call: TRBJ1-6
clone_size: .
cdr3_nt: TGTGCCAGCAGGGATTTGAGGGATTCACCCCTCCACTTT
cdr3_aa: CASRDLRDSPLHF

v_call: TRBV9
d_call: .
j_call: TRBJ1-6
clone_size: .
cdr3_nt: TGTGCCAGCAGCGAGCTAGGTAATTCACCCCTCCACTTT
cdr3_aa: CASSELGNSPLHF

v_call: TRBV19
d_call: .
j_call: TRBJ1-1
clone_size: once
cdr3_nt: TGTGCCAGTATAACCGAGAACACTGAAGCTTTCTTT
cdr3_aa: CASITENTEAFF

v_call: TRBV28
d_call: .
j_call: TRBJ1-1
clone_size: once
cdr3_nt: TGTGCCAGCAACTTTAGGAACACTGAAGCTTTCTTT
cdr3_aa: CASNFRNTEAFF

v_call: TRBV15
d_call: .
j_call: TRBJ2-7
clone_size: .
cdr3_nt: TGTGCCACCAGCAGAGGGGAAGGTGGCGAGCAGTACTTC
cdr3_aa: CATSRGEGGEQYF

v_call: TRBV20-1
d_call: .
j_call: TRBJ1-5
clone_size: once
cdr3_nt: TGCAGTGCTAGTTCAGGGGCCTTCAATCAGCCCCAGCATTTT
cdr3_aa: CSASSGAFNQPQHF

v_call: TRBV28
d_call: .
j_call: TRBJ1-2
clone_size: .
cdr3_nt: TGTGCCAGCAGTCCGACAGGTGTTGGGAGGAGCTACACCTTC
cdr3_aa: CASSPTGVGRSYTF

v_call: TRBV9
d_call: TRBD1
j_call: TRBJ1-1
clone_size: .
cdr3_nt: TGTGCCAGCAGCGTCGGGGACAGGGAAGCTGAAGCTTTCTTT
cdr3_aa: CASSVGDREAEAFF

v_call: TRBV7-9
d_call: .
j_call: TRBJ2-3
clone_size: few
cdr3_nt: TGTGCCAGCAGCCCACCCGGGGCAGGGCCTAGCACAGATACGCAGTATTTT
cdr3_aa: CASSPPGAGPSTDTQYF

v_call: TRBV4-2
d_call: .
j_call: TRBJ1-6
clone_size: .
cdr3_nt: TGTGCCAGCAGCCAAGACAGGGGTTCACCCCTCCACTTT
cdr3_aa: CASSQDRGSPLHF

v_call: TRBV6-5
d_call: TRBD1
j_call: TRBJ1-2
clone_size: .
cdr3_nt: TGTGCCACACAGGGGAACTATGGCTACACCTTC
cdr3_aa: CATQGNYGYTF

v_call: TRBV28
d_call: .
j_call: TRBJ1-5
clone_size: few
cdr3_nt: TGTGCCAGCAGTTTGCCGGGGAATAGCAATCAGCCCCAGCATTTT
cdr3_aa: CASSLPGNSNQPQHF

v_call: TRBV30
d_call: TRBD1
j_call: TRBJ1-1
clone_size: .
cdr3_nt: TGTGCCTGGGGTGACAGGGACGAGGAAGCTTTCTTT
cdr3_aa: CAWGDRDEEAFF

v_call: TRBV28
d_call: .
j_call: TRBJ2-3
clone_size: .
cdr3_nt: TGTGCCAGCAGTTCCCCGCCCGGGCACACAGATACGCAGTATTTT
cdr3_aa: CASSSPPGHTDTQYF

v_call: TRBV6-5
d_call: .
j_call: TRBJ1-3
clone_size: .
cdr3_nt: TGTGCCAGCACCCCTCGGGGGAGGGGGGGAAACACCATATATTTT
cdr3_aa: CASTPRGRGGNTIYF

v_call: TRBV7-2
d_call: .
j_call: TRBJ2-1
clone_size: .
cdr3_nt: TGTGCCAGCAGCTTAGATCAGGGGATCTACAATGAGCAGTTCTTC
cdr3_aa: CASSLDQGIYNEQFF

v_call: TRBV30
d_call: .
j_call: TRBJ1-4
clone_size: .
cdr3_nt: TGTGCCTGGGGACAAACTAATGAAAAACTGTTTTTT
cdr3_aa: CAWGQTNEKLFF

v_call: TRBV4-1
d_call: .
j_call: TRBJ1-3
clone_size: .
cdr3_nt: TGCGCCAGCAGCCAAGACCGGAGCTCTGGAAACACCATATATTTT
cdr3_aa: CASSQDRSSGNTIYF

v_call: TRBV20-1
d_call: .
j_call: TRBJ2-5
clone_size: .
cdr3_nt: TGCAGTGCTAGTACTGAAGAGACCCAGTACTTC
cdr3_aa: CSASTEETQYF

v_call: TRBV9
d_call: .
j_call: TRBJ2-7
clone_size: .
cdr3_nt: TGTGCCAGCAGCGCTGGTCTAGGCCCAAGTTACGAGCAGTACTTC
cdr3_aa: CASSAGLGPSYEQYF